Listed here is a single T cell receptor beta chain. These data are taken from a study of shared clonotypes between healthy human individuals. In the naive CD8 group, cells lacked CD45RO and were positively selected for CCR7, so terminally differentiated effector memory CD45RA+ cells were left out. Libraries were prepared by immunoSEQ multiplex PCR; TCRdb keeps only in-frame clonotypes and omits some of them. This repertoire shows over 2 million clones, around 96% found once; its top ten account for about 1.1%. The CDR3 has 14 residues. V lost 6 bases and J lost 5; bases outside the gene matches: 7. CDR1 and CDR2 (germline): MNHEY, SVGAGI.

The V and J genes are TRBV6-5 and TRBJ2-7, with 10 positions matching TRBD1. The source of this sequence is a man younger than 30 in good health. The sample was naive CD8+ T cells sorted from blood. The DNA for the CDR3 is TGTGCCAGCAGATTAGGGACAGGGGTGAACGAGCAGTACTTC. Protein product: CASRLGTGVNEQYF.